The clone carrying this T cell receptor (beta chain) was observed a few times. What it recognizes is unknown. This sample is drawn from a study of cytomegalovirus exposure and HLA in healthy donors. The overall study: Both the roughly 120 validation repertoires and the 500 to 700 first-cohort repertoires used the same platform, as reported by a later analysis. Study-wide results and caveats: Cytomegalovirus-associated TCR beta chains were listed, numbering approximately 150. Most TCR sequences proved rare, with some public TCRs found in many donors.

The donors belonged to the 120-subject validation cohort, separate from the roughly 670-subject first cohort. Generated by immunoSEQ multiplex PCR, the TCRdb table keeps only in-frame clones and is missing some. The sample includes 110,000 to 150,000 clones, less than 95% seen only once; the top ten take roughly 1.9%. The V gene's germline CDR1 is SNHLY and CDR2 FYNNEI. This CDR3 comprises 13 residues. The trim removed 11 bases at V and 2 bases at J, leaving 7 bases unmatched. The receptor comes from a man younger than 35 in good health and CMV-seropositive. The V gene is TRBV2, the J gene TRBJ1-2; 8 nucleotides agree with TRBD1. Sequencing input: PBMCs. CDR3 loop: CALGQGYNYGYTF. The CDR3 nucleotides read TGTGCCCTCGGACAGGGCTACAACTATGGCTACACCTTC.